Below are 4 T cell receptor beta chains sequenced from a single sample in a study of molecular identifiers for immune sequencing clone quantification. TCRdb ran MiXCR on the PCR reads and lists one entry per CDR3 protein. The data hold a few hundred thousand distinct CDR3 sequences, with roughly 23% observed a single time. Material for sequencing was naive CD8+ T cells from blood, with Jurkat cell RNA spiked in. The subset: FACS-sorted CD8+CD4-CCR7+CD45RA+ naive T cells. Receptor source: a human donor in good health. Some libraries in this study had Jurkat cell RNA spiked in.

At least ten counts were recorded for this clonotype. The chain couples TRBV20-1 to TRBJ2-5; D unclear. CDR3 length equals 15 residues. Trimming cost V 0 bases and J 4 bases, with 15 bases left between them. The germline gives CDR1 DFQATT, CDR2 SNEGSKA (reference sequence). The CDR3 DNA follows: TGCAGTGCTAGAGATCTGTTAAGGGTGCCAGAGACCCAGTACTTC. Translation: CSARDLLRVPETQYF.

There are many counts of this clonotype. This chain joins TRBV7-9 and TRBJ2-3; 9 bases fit TRBD1. This CDR3 region has 18 residues. V trimming: 5 bases; J trimming: 2 bases; junction bases outside the gene matches: 14. The germline V gene encodes CDR1 SEHNR and CDR2 FQNEAQ (reference sequence). The CDR3 bases are TGTGCCAGCAGCACTACCGGTTCGGGACAGGGCCTCACAGATACGCAGTATTTT. Its translation is CASSTTGSGQGLTDTQYF.

The chain employs TRBV12-3 or TRBV12-4 and TRBJ1-5; the D is unclear. The CDR3 length is 14 residues. V gave up 2 bases and J gave up 3 bases, with 8 bases separating them. The chain's CDR3 is CASSLQSTNQPQHF. The DNA of the CDR3 is TGTGCCAGCAGTTTACAATCGACCAATCAGCCCCAGCATTTT.

Many counts were recorded for this clonotype. The chain recombines TRBV24-1 with TRBJ2-2, with TRBD1 matching over 8 bases. The ends lost 4 bases at V and 6 bases at J; junction bases unmatched: 0. The length of the CDR3 is 13 residues. CDR1 is KGHDR and CDR2 is SFDVKD in the germline V gene. The CDR3 sequence is CATSDRGPGELFF. The DNA of the CDR3 is TGTGCCACCAGTGACAGGGGGCCCGGGGAGCTGTTTTTT.